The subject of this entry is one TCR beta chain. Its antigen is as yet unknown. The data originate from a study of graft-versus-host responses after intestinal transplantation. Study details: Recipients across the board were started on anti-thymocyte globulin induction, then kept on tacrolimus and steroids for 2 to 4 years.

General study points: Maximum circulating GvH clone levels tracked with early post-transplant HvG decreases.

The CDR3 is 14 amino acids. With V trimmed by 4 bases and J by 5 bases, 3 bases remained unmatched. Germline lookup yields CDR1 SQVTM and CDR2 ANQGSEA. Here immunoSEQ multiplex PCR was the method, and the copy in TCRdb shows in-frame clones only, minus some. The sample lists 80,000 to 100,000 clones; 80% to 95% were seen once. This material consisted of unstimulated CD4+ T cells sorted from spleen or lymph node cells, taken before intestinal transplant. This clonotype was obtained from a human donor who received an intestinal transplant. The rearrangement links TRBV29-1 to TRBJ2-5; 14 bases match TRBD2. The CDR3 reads CSVGLAGGHETQYF. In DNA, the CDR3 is TGCAGCGTTGGACTAGCGGGGGGGCACGAGACCCAGTACTTC.